One sample yielded the 18 T cell receptor beta chains listed below, sequenced in a study of T cell clonality in common variable immunodeficiency. Sequencing was performed with immunoSEQ multiplex PCR; in TCRdb, only in-frame clones are kept and a portion is missing. This sample comprises about 52,000 clones, none seen once only. The specimen was peripheral blood mononuclear cells. These receptors came from a person aged 18 to 70 in good health.

At least ten counts were recorded for this clone. Incomplete CDR3 DNA: TGTGCCAGCAGCTTCGGAACTAGCGGGGGCAATGAG. Translation: CASSFGTSGGNE. The whole CDR3 sequence is CASSFGTSGGNEQFF. The chain employs TRBV7-3 and TRBJ2-1, with 11 bases aligning to TRBD2. The CDR3 end is not reached by the read, which stops 3 residues before it; the germline J gene fills it in. The V and J ends lost 3 bases and 6 bases, in that order; junction bases with no gene match: 4. The CDR3 runs to 15 residues. Germline CDR1 and CDR2: SGHTA and FQGTGA.

This clone has more than one count but fewer than ten. The read stops 3 residues short of the end of the CDR3; the missing end is completed from the germline J gene. The chain links TRBV19 to TRBJ1-3, with D maybe TRBD1 (5 bases). The V and J ends lost 4 bases and 0 bases respectively, with 13 bases between them. CDR1 LNHDA and CDR2 SQIVND come from the germline V gene (reference sequence). The CDR3 sequence is 16 residues long. The CDR3 protein is CASSTSGLNSGNTIYF. Incomplete CDR3 DNA: TGTGCCAGTAGTACCTCGGGACTGAACTCTGGAAACACC.

This clone was detected many times. The read finishes 3 residues shy of the CDR3 end, and the germline J gene is used to complete it. J is TRBJ2-5 and V is TRBV7-6; the match to TRBD2 covers 10 bases. Losses at the gene ends were 7 bases for V and 1 base for J; bases not matched to a gene: 15. From germline, CDR1 is SGHVS and CDR2 FNYEAQ. This CDR3 comprises 18 residues. CDR3 DNA, as far as it was read: TGTGCCAGCACCCGGGGTTCGTTTTCTAGCGGGGGCCAAGAGACC. Translation gives CASTRGSFSSGGQET. The CDR3 in full is CASTRGSFSSGGQETQYF.

Only a few counts were recorded for this clone. The read falls 3 residues short of the CDR3 end, and the missing part is taken from the germline J gene. V and J are TRBV5-6 and TRBJ2-3, with D tentatively TRBD2 (6 bases). The CDR3 contains 14 residues. The V end lost 2 bases, the J end lost 6 bases, and 13 bases lay between the germline ends. Germline CDR1 reads SGHDT; CDR2 reads YYEEEE. CDR3 in amino acids: CASSFGTRVDTQYF. The sequenced CDR3 bases are TGTGCCAGCAGCTTCGGGACTCGCGTGGATACG.

The sample holds many counts of this clone. The CDR3 goes on 3 residues after the read ends, and that part is filled in from the germline J gene. The gene calls are TRBV19 and TRBJ1-1; D is possibly TRBD1 (5 bases). The CDR3 runs to 14 residues. CDR1 LNHDA and CDR2 SQIVND come from the germline V gene (reference sequence). The germline V and J ends were trimmed by 5 bases and 2 bases, with 12 bases remaining between them. The CDR3 loop is CASSPRQGNTEAFF. CDR3 bases read: TGTGCCAGTAGTCCCCGCCAGGGTAACACTGAA.

In this sample, this clone turned up many times. The sequence runs out 3 residues before the end of the CDR3; the remainder is reconstructed from the germline J gene. This sequence joins TRBV6-7 and TRBJ2-4; maybe TRBD1 (8 bases). TRBV6-7 is placed among ORFs of uncertain function. V was cut by 6 bases and J by 6 bases, with 15 bases left in between. This CDR3 contains 14 residues. CDR3 residues: CASRPTGGGNIQYF. The CDR3 DNA, read in part, is TGTGCCAGCAGGCCCACAGGGGGGGGAAACATT.

This clone has only a few counts. The read ends 3 residues shy of where the CDR3 ends; the end is completed using the germline J gene. This chain joins TRBV5-1 and TRBJ1-1, with D maybe TRBD1 (5 bases). The CDR3 totals 14 residues. Germline V gene sequence: CDR1 SGHRS, CDR2 YFSETQ. V was shortened by 1 base and J by 1 base, with 8 bases between the two germline ends. The CDR3 is CASSLQRGNTEAFF. CDR3 bases read: TGCGCCAGCAGCTTGCAGAGGGGGAACACTGAA.

There are many counts of this clone. Coverage ceases 3 residues before the CDR3 finishes, and the germline J gene fills in the end. The rearrangement links TRBV28 to TRBJ2-3, with D uncertain. V dropped 2 bases and J dropped 6 bases, with 6 bases sitting between them. The germline V gene encodes CDR1 MDHEN and CDR2 SYDVKM. The CDR3 length is 12 residues. The covered CDR3 bases are TGTGCCAGCAGTTTAAGAAGGGATACG. This codes for CASSLRRDT. From start to end, the CDR3 is CASSLRRDTQYF. The variable domain in full, with the rest retrieved from reference TRBV28 and TRBJ2-3, is DVKVTQSSRYLVKRTGEKVFLECVQDMDHENMFWYRQDPGLGLRLIYFSYDVKMKEKGDIPEGYSVSREKKERFSLILESASTNQTSMYLCASSLRRDTQYFGPGTRLTVL.

This clone was observed a handful of times. The read ends 3 residues before the CDR3 terminus; that terminus is restored from the germline J gene. The chain has TRBV2 and TRBJ1-5; D is uncertain. This CDR3 is 14 amino acids long. The V end lost 6 bases, the J end lost 0 bases, and 9 bases lay between the germline ends. CDR1 and CDR2 (germline): SNHLY, FYNNEI. CDR3: CASSQVYSNQPQHF. The sequenced part of the CDR3 DNA is TGTGCCAGCAGCCAGGTTTATAGCAATCAGCCC. The full variable domain, rest sourced from reference TRBV2 and TRBJ1-5, is EPEVTQTPSHQVTQMGQEVILRCVPISNHLYFYWYRQILGQKVEFLVSFYNNEISEKSEIFDDQFSVERPDGSNFTLKIRSTKLEDSAMYFCASSQVYSNQPQHFGDGTRLSIL.

This clone was seen a few times. Read coverage stops 3 residues before the CDR3 terminus; the germline J gene supplies the remainder. The chain joins TRBV20-1 to TRBJ2-3; TRBD2 might be the D (6 bases). The CDR3 runs to 15 residues. The germline V gene has CDR1 DFQATT and CDR2 SNEGSKA (reference sequence). This CDR3 is CSARASGTLQETQYF. CDR3 DNA (partial): TGCAGTGCTAGAGCCTCCGGGACTTTACAAGAGACG.

Many counts were recorded for this clone. The read halts 3 residues ahead of the CDR3 end, with the missing end drawn from the germline J gene. The gene calls are TRBV7-3 and TRBJ2-7, with 11 bases aligning to TRBD2. The germline CDR1 and CDR2 sequences are SGHTA and FQGTGA. CDR3 length equals 15 residues. V was pared by 2 bases and J by 5 bases, with 5 bases of the junction left unmatched. Incomplete CDR3 DNA: TGTGCCAGCAGCTTATCTCTAGCGGGAGGCCACGAG. This gives the protein CASSLSLAGGHE. The complete CDR3 protein is CASSLSLAGGHEQYF.

This clone was counted many times. The read finishes 3 residues shy of the CDR3 end, and the germline J gene is used to complete it. The chain recombines TRBV5-1 with TRBJ2-7; 10 nucleotides align to TRBD1. This CDR3 has 14 amino acids. Germline-derived CDR1 and CDR2 are SGHRS and YFSETQ. Germline trimming cut 5 bases from V and 2 bases from J; bases unmatched to any gene: 4. Here the CDR3 reads CASRRDRGAYEQYF. The CDR3 DNA, read in part, is TGCGCCAGCAGGAGGGACAGGGGTGCCTACGAG.

In its sample, this clone was seen many times. The CDR3 end falls 3 residues outside the read, so it is completed with the germline J gene. This sequence joins TRBV20-1 and TRBJ2-7, with 8 bases lining up with TRBD1. The CDR3 sequence is 13 residues long. Germline assignment: CDR1 DFQATT and CDR2 SNEGSKA (reference sequence). V lost 5 bases to trimming and J lost 5 bases; unmatched junction nucleotides: 8. The CDR3 protein is CSAWDRSPDEQYF. Incomplete CDR3 DNA: TGCAGTGCTTGGGACAGGTCCCCTGACGAG.

This clone appeared many times. The read halts 3 residues ahead of the CDR3 end, with the missing end drawn from the germline J gene. V is TRBV20-1 and J is TRBJ2-2; 8 bases are a match to TRBD2. Trimming at V came to 4 bases and at J to 3 bases, leaving 7 bases not matched to a gene. The CDR3 totals 15 residues. From germline, CDR1 is DFQATT and CDR2 SNEGSKA (reference sequence). The CDR3: CSAKAGALDTGELFF. Incomplete CDR3 DNA: TGCAGTGCTAAAGCGGGGGCCTTAGACACCGGGGAG.

This clone was seen repeatedly, ten times or more. The read ends 3 residues shy of where the CDR3 ends; the end is completed using the germline J gene. The chain is built from TRBV28 and TRBJ1-2; D not certain. CDR1 and CDR2 from the germline V gene are MDHEN and SYDVKM. V was cut by 3 bases and J by 0 bases, with 8 bases left in between. CDR3 length: 14 amino acids. CDR3 region: CASSFARSNYGYTF. CDR3 DNA, as far as it was read: TGTGCCAGCAGTTTTGCCAGATCTAACTATGGC.

This clone was detected many times. The read ends 3 residues early relative to the CDR3; the germline J gene fills the gap. V is TRBV19 and J is TRBJ2-4, with D perhaps assigned TRBD1 or TRBD2 (6 bases each). The CDR3 extends over 15 amino acids. The germline gives CDR1 LNHDA, CDR2 SQIVND (reference sequence). V dropped 6 bases and J dropped 4 bases, with 16 bases sitting between them. The CDR3 loop is CASRMAGTGKNIQYF. The covered CDR3 bases are TGTGCCAGTAGAATGGCGGGAACAGGGAAAAACATT.

This clone occurred many times. The CDR3: CASSLTAGSGNEQFF. The part of the CDR3 DNA that was read is TGCGCCAGCAGCTTGACAGCGGGTTCTGGCAATGAG. This rearrangement joins TRBV5-1 to TRBJ2-1, with a possible D match to TRBD2 (6 bases). The read falls 3 residues short of the CDR3 end, and the missing part is taken from the germline J gene. The germline V and J ends were trimmed by 1 base and 6 bases, with 14 bases remaining between them. The CDR3 runs 15 residues. Per the germline V gene, CDR1 is SGHRS and CDR2 is YFSETQ.

At least ten counts were recorded for this clone. The CDR3 end lies 3 residues beyond the end of the read and is filled in from the germline J gene. The rearrangement joins TRBV29-1 to TRBJ2-7; 10 bases align to TRBD1. Germline values: CDR1 SQVTM, CDR2 ANQGSEA. J was trimmed by 3 bases and V by 3 bases; bases with no gene match: 5. This CDR3 is 14 amino acids long. The CDR3 loop reads CSVDDRDRGYEQYF. The covered CDR3 bases are TGCAGCGTTGACGACCGGGACAGGGGCTACGAG.